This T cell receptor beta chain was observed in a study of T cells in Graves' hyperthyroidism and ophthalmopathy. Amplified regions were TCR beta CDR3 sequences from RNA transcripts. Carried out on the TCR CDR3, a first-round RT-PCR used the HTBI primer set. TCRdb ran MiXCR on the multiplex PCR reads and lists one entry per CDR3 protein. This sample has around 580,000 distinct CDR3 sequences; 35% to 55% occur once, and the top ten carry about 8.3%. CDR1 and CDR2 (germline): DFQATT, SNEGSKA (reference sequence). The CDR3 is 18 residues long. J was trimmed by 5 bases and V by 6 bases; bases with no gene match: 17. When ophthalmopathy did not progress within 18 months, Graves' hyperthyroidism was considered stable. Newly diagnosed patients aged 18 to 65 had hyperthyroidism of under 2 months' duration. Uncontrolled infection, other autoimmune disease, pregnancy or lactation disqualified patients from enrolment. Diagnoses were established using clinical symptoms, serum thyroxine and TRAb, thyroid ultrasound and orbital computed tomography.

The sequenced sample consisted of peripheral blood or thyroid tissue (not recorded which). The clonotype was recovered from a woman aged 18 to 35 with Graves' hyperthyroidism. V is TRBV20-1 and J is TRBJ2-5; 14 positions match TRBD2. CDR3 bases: TGCAGTGCCACATCCGGGACTAGCGGGAGACGGGTACGGGAGACCCAGTACTTC. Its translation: CSATSGTSGRRVRETQYF.